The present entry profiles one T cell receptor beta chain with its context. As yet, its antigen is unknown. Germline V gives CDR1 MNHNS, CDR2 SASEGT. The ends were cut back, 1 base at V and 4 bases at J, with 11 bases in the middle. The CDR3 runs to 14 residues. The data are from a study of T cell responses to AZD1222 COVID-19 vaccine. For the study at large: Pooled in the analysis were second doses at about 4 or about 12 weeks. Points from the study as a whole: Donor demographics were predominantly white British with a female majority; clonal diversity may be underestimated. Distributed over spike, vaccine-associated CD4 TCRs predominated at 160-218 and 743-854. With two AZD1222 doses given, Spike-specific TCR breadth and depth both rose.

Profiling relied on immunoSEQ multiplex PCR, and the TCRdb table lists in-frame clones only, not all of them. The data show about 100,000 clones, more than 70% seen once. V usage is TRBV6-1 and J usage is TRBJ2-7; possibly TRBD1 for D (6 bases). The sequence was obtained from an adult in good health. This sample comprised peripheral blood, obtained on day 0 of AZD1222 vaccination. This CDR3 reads CASSEGADRYEQYF. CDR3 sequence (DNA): TGTGCCAGCAGTGAAGGGGCGGACAGATACGAGCAGTACTTC.